This paragraph reports one T cell receptor (beta chain). This clonotype appeared a few times. Its antigen is still unknown. Base qualities are not recorded, but no much larger clone differs from it by a single base. Sequencing instrument: Illumina HiSeq 1500. TCRdb trimmed the raw reads at Q25, called clones with MiXCR and kept productive beta chains. One record per CDR3 amino acid sequence lists the most common genes and DNA. The sample has hundreds of thousands of distinct CDR3 sequences on record, roughly a quarter of them singletons. 7.5% to 9% of the sample is held by the ten biggest clonotypes. Trimming costs V 1 base and J 6 bases, and their ends lie 1 base apart. From the cysteine up to the phenylalanine, the CDR3 has a length of 10 residues. The DNA shown is the 30-base CDR3, in frame from base 1. CDR1 MNHNS and CDR2 SASEGT were looked up in the germline V gene. The sample belongs to a study of T cell repertoires in cytomegalovirus infection (dated by TCRdb to the late 2010s). Looking at the study overall: Donor HLA type was relevant to the analysis, because carriage of CMV infection together with the matching HLA type was indicated by public TCR beta signatures. Summary of the overall study and its limitations: In both this cohort and an independent cohort of 352 donors, the cumulative frequency of public TCR beta family members distinguished carriers of CMV infection plus the relevant HLA type. The ex vivo response was dominated by HLA-C-restricted CMV-specific TCR beta clonotypes, which also provided the single most frequent clonotype in two of eight donors.

Material for sequencing was CD8+ T cells from PBMCs. The receptor comes from a human donor in good health (CMV status not recorded). Some clones in this sample may be carry-over from other donors' samples. The chain is made from TRBV6-1 and TRBJ2-7; no D gene is confidently identified. The CDR3 amino acid sequence is: CASSEVEQYF. The DNA is TGTGCCAGCAGTGAAGTCGAGCAGTACTTC.